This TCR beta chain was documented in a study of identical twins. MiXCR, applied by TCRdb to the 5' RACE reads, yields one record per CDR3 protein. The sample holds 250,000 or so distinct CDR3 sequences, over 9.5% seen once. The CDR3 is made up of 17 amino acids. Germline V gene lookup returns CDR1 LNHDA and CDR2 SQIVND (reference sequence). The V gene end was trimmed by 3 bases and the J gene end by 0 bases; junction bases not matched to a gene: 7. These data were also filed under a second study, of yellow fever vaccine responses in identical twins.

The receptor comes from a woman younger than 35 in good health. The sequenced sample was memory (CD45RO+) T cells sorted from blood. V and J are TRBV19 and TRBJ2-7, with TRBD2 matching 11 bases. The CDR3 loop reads CASSIQTGLAVSYEQYF. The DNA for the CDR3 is TGTGCCAGTAGTATTCAAACGGGACTAGCGGTCTCCTACGAGCAGTACTTC.